These 18 T cell receptor beta chains came from one sample sequenced in a study of blood T cell repertoires in COVID-19. Only in-frame clones appear in the TCRdb table, and some are missing; sequencing was by immunoSEQ multiplex PCR. Among about 200,000 clones listed, more than 75% were seen once. Source material: PBMCs or T cells enriched from blood (not recorded which). Receptors were obtained from a woman aged 40 to 55 with acute COVID-19.

The J gene is TRBJ1-1, the V gene TRBV7-9, with 7 bases that match TRBD1. V was pared by 2 bases and J by 4 bases, with 7 bases of the junction left unmatched. The CDR3 extends over 15 amino acids. In germline, CDR1 is SEHNR, CDR2 FQNEAQ (reference sequence). CDR3 residues: CASSLSGGWGTEAFF. The CDR3 nucleotides read TGTGCCAGCAGCTTATCAGGGGGTTGGGGCACTGAAGCTTTCTTT.

This chain uses TRBV5-8 with TRBJ1-2; D might be TRBD1 (6 bases). V dropped 4 bases and J dropped 6 bases, with 19 bases sitting between them. Germline V lookup: CDR1 SGHTS, CDR2 YDEGEE. This CDR3 is built from 15 residues. CDR3 DNA: TGTGCCAGCAGCCCGACGACCAGGGGATCCCATGGCTACACCTTC. This sequence encodes CASSPTTRGSHGYTF.

This clone was picked up a small number of times. The chain is built from TRBV7-9 and TRBJ2-7; TRBD1 matches at 9 bases. Trimming took 7 bases from V and 6 from J; bases not matched to a gene: 13. The germline V gene encodes CDR1 SEHNR and CDR2 FQNEAQ (reference sequence). This CDR3 comprises 15 residues. CDR3 sequence: CASTNARTGESEQYF. The CDR3 DNA reads as TGTGCCAGCACCAATGCGCGGACAGGGGAGAGCGAGCAGTACTTC.

The gene calls are TRBV7-2 and TRBJ1-4; D ambiguous. The CDR3 spans 16 residues. V lost 0 bases to trimming and J lost 1 base, with 9 bases between them. Germline assignment: CDR1 SGHTA and CDR2 FQGNSA. CDR3 DNA sequence: TGTGCCAGCAGCTTAGCGCACGGGTTAACTAATGAAAAACTGTTTTTT. It specifies CASSLAHGLTNEKLFF.

Details on this clone: Other DNA sequences in the same sample also yield this CDR3. V gene TRBV28 combines with J gene TRBJ1-4; D gene ambiguous. Germline-derived CDR1 and CDR2 are MDHEN and SYDVKM. Trimming removed 6 bases from V and 4 bases from J, with 6 bases in between. CDR3 size: 12 residues. As DNA, the CDR3 is TGTGCCAGCAGCAGTGGTAATGAAAAACTGTTTTTT. This translates into CASSSGNEKLFF.

The chain combines TRBV3-1 (or the pseudogene TRBV3-2) with TRBJ2-6; TRBD2 matches 7 bases. CDR3 size: 20 residues. CDR1 and CDR2 (germline): LGHDT, YNNKEL (reference sequence). V lost 1 base and J lost 0; bases outside the gene matches: 12. CDR3 coding DNA: TGTGCCAGCAGCCAAGTCCCCCACAGTTGGGGGGGCTCTGGGGCCAACGTCCTGACTTTC. Its protein product is CASSQVPHSWGGSGANVLTF.

The gene calls are TRBV29-1 and TRBJ2-1; a weak D match, TRBD2 (5 bases). CDR1 is SQVTM, CDR2 ANQGSEA, per germline. The CDR3 covers 14 residues. Trimming left V 6 bases short and J 4 bases short, with 16 bases between. CDR3 loop: CSVPTRAQYNEQFF. In DNA, the CDR3 is TGCAGCGTCCCCACGAGGGCACAATACAATGAGCAGTTCTTC.

V usage is TRBV6-5 and J usage is TRBJ1-2; no firm D call. Germline CDR1 and CDR2: MNHEY and SVGAGI. Trimming removed 2 bases from V and 6 bases from J, with 13 bases in between. CDR3 length equals 14 residues. The CDR3 reads CASSYPGENNGYTF. In DNA, the CDR3 is TGTGCCAGCAGTTACCCCGGAGAGAACAATGGCTACACCTTC.

The chain combines TRBV10-3 with TRBJ2-3; TRBD2 agrees at 14 bases. The CDR3 loop spans 18 amino acids. V lost 2 bases to trimming and J lost 0 bases; unmatched junction nucleotides: 4. Germline-derived CDR1 and CDR2 are ENHRY and SYGVKD. CDR3 sequence (DNA): TGTGCCATCAGTGAGGGGGGACTAGCGGGAGCTAGCACAGATACGCAGTATTTT. This codes for CAISEGGLAGASTDTQYF.

J is TRBJ1-1 and V is TRBV5-1; tentatively, D is TRBD1 (5 bases). CDR1 SGHRS and CDR2 YFSETQ come from the germline V gene. The germline V and J ends were trimmed by 2 bases and 3 bases, with 11 bases remaining between them. The CDR3 is 14 residues long. CDR3 sequence: CASSLLGGDTEAFF. The CDR3, as DNA: TGCGCCAGCAGCTTACTAGGAGGGGACACTGAAGCTTTCTTT.

The chain employs TRBV15 and TRBJ1-5; no reliable D call. V lost 0 bases and J 9 bases, leaving 6 bases between the germline ends. This CDR3 is built from 12 residues. The germline V gene encodes CDR1 LNHNV and CDR2 YYDKDF (reference sequence). CDR3 sequence reads: CATSRDRGPQHF. The CDR3 DNA reads TGTGCCACCAGCAGAGATCGCGGGCCCCAGCATTTT.

This chain connects TRBV6-5 to TRBJ2-5, with TRBD1 identical over 8 bases. V was clipped by 6 bases and J by 7 bases; unmatched bases: 10. Germline CDR1 is MNHEY and CDR2 is SVGAGI. The CDR3 consists of 14 residues. Here the CDR3 DNA reads TGTGCCAGCAGGAACTCAGGGGGCGCGGGGACCCAGTACTTC. It translates to CASRNSGGAGTQYF.

This clone was seen many times. The V gene is TRBV7-3, the J gene TRBJ1-2, with 9 bases aligning to TRBD1. This CDR3 is built from 13 residues. The junction had 2 bases not matched to a gene; V was cut back by 5 bases and J by 4 bases. Germline-derived CDR1 and CDR2 are SGHTA and FQGTGA. The CDR3 DNA is TGTGCCAGCAGCCCGGACAGGGGCTATGGCTACACCTTC. Protein product: CASSPDRGYGYTF.

The chain combines TRBV21-1 with TRBJ2-7; TRBD2 is taken as the D call from the table, unchecked against the DNA. TRBV21-1 is annotated as a pseudogene. The CDR3 has 21 residues. CDR3 nucleotide sequence: TGTGCCAGCAGCAACGGGACTAGCGGGAAAGATAACGAGAACAGCTCCTACGAGCAGTACTTC. It codes for CASSNGTSGKDNENSSYEQYF.

This sequence joins TRBV5-5 and TRBJ2-1; 13 positions agree with TRBD2. The CDR3 spans 16 residues. V was pared by 4 bases and J by 8 bases, with 9 bases of the junction left unmatched. CDR1 and CDR2 from the germline V gene are SGHKS and YYEKEE (reference sequence). CDR3 region: CASSTLLAGGGDEQFF. Written as DNA, the CDR3 is TGTGCCAGCAGCACGCTACTAGCGGGAGGGGGAGATGAGCAGTTCTTC.

The chain has TRBV10-3 and TRBJ1-1; D is undetermined. Germline V gene lookup returns CDR1 ENHRY and CDR2 SYGVKD. The CDR3 sequence is 15 residues long. The ends were cut back, 0 bases at V and 0 bases at J, with 8 bases in the middle. CDR3 sequence reads: CAISESVEMNTEAFF. Here the CDR3 DNA reads TGTGCCATCAGTGAGTCAGTAGAAATGAACACTGAAGCTTTCTTT.

This clone was detected once. V is TRBV28 and J is TRBJ2-5; D remains unclear. V shed 2 bases and J shed 5 bases, with 6 bases lying between them. Germline CDR1 MDHEN, CDR2 SYDVKM. CDR3 length: 12 residues. CDR3 sequence reads: CASSLGWETQYF. CDR3 coding DNA: TGTGCCAGCAGTTTAGGCTGGGAGACCCAGTACTTC.

The chain joins TRBV7-3 to TRBJ2-2; D ambiguous. The V end was cut by 1 base, the J end by 0 bases, with 6 bases between. The CDR3 spans 15 residues. Germline V lookup: CDR1 SGHTA, CDR2 FQGTGA. The CDR3 nucleotides read TGTGCCAGCAGCTTAAAGACTGCGAACACCGGGGAGCTGTTTTTT. Translation gives CASSLKTANTGELFF.